This record covers a single T cell receptor beta chain. These data come from a study of T cell changes during pregnancy in multiple sclerosis. Produced via immunoSEQ multiplex PCR; TCRdb's table is partial and in-frame only. This table has under 100,000 clones, about 94% appearing once. Germline V gene lookup returns CDR1 SGHDT and CDR2 YYEEEE. The CDR3 is made up of 16 amino acids. The V and J ends lost 0 bases and 1 base, in that order; junction bases with no gene match: 5. This sequence was found in a female donor with multiple sclerosis, enrolled in a pregnancy study. The source was peripheral blood, collected in the third trimester of pregnancy. V is TRBV5-6 and J is TRBJ2-5, with TRBD2 matching 8 bases. CDR3 DNA: TGTGCCAGCAGCTTGGAAGTGCGGGGGGCCCAAGAGACCCAGTACTTC. Protein: CASSLEVRGAQETQYF.